These T cell receptor beta chains were read from a single sample in a study of shared clonotypes between healthy human individuals. Sequenced by immunoSEQ multiplex PCR; TCRdb stores in-frame clones only, minus some. The sample comprises some 2 million clones, roughly 95% of which are singletons, and roughly 1% rests with the top ten. Sequencing was done on a sample of naive CD8+ T cells sorted from blood. The receptors stem from a young man in good health. Each CDR3 is given with its conserved first and last residue. The D gene is left open where the match is weak. The size field is filled for only some rows; it gives once, few, many or a size class.

TRBJ1-2 TRBV29-1 - - TGCAGCGTTGAGGGGGAACGCGGGGACTATGGCTACACCTTC CSVEGERGDYGYTF
TRBJ2-7 TRBV6-5 - - TGTGCCAGCAGTTATATGGGCTACGAGCAGTACTTC CASSYMGYEQYF
TRBJ2-1 TRBV4-1 - - TGCGCCAGCAGCCAAGTCGAGTTACAGGGCGAGCAGTTCTTC CASSQVELQGEQFF
TRBJ1-2 TRBV2 - TRBD1 TGTGCCAGCAGCGGACAGGGGGCCGGCTACACCTTC CASSGQGAGYTF
TRBJ1-1 TRBV19 - - TGTGCCAGTAGTATAGTGTTGGATCGGGGGCTAGCTGAAGCTTTCTTT CASSIVLDRGLAEAFF
TRBJ2-2 TRBV4-1 - - TGCGCCAGCACCGCGACAGGTTACACCGGGGAGCTGTTTTTT CASTATGYTGELFF
TRBJ1-6 TRBV5-6 - - TGTGCCAGCAGCTTGGCGACAGCCGGGGCGGCATCACCCCTCCACTTT CASSLATAGAASPLHF
TRBJ1-1 TRBV19 - TRBD1 TGTGCCAGTAGTACGGGACAGGGTAAAGCTTTCTTT CASSTGQGKAFF
TRBJ2-5 TRBV28 - TRBD1 TGTGCCAGCAGTCTAATCAGGGACAGTCAAGAGACCCAGTACTTC CASSLIRDSQETQYF
TRBJ2-3 TRBV4-1 - - TGCGCCAGCGGAAGGGGGTCCACGGCAGATACGCAGTATTTT CASGRGSTADTQYF
TRBJ2-1 TRBV5-4 - - TGTGCCAGCAGCTTGGGGACGAATGAGCAGTTCTTC CASSLGTNEQFF
TRBJ1-5 TRBV2 - TRBD1 TGTGCCAGCAGTGAAGGACCGGGACAGCATAATCAGCCCCAGCATTTT CASSEGPGQHNQPQHF
TRBJ2-5 TRBV6-6 once - TGTGCCAGCAGTTACGGGACGGACCAAGAGACCCAGTACTTC CASSYGTDQETQYF
TRBJ2-2 TRBV15 - - TGTGCCACCAGCAGAGATCTCGCCGGGGAGCTGTTTTTT CATSRDLAGELFF
TRBJ1-5 TRBV27 - - TGTGCCAGCAGTTTAATTGCAGCGGACCCTTTAATTAGCAATCAGCCCCAGCATTTT CASSLIAADPLISNQPQHF
TRBJ2-3 TRBV19 - - TGTGCCAGTAGCCTAGGGGGAGGGGGCACAGATACGCAGTATTTT CASSLGGGGTDTQYF
TRBJ1-2 TRBV25-1 - - TGTGCCAGCAGTTTCGGGGTTTCGGGCTACACCTTC CASSFGVSGYTF
TRBJ2-7 TRBV18 - TRBD1 TGTGCCAGCTCACCACCTGGGGACAGGGACTACGAGCAGTACTTC CASSPPGDRDYEQYF
TRBJ2-7 TRBV5-1 - TRBD2 TGCGCCAGCAGCTTGACTAGCGGGGGGTACGAGCAGTACTTC CASSLTSGGYEQYF
TRBJ1-1 TRBV27 - - TGTGCCAGCAGTTTATCTTCAGGGAACACTGAAGCTTTCTTT CASSLSSGNTEAFF
TRBJ2-1 TRBV7-9 - - TGTGCCAGCAGCACCACAGAATACAATGAGCAGTTCTTC CASSTTEYNEQFF
TRBJ1-5 TRBV27 once - TGTGCCAGCAGTTTAGAAGGGGGGCCCAGGGAGCCCCAGCATTTT CASSLEGGPREPQHF
TRBJ1-5 TRBV6-1 - - TGTGCCAGCAGTGAACCGGCAGTCAGCAATCAGCCCCAGCATTTT CASSEPAVSNQPQHF
TRBJ2-3 TRBV4-1 - TRBD2 TGCGCCAGCAGGCCAAGACTAGCGGGAGTTTATTATTTT CASRPRLAGVYYF
TRBJ1-4 TRBV29-1 once - TGCAGCGTTGTGCAGGCTGGGGAAAAACTGTTTTTT CSVVQAGEKLFF
TRBJ2-7 TRBV7-6 - TRBD2 TGTGCCAGCAGCTCCACCGGGGGGATTAAGGACGAGCAGTACTTC CASSSTGGIKDEQYF
TRBJ1-5 TRBV5-5 - TRBD1 TGTGCCAGCAGCGGCACAGGGGGCAGAGAGCCCCAGCATTTT CASSGTGGREPQHF
TRBJ2-3 TRBV6-5 - - TGTGCCAGCAGTTACGTGAGGGCCTCCACAGATACGCAGTATTTT CASSYVRASTDTQYF
TRBJ2-1 TRBV7-9 - TRBD2 TGTGCCAGCAGCCCGACTAGCGGGAGCAAGTACAATGAGCAGTTCTTC CASSPTSGSKYNEQFF
TRBJ1-6 TRBV28 few - TGTGCCAGCAGCCATGACCTTAGGTCCCTCCACTTT CASSHDLRSLHF
TRBJ2-1 TRBV4-3 - TRBD1 TGCGCCAGCAGCCAATTTGACAGGGCTGGCAATGAGCAGTTCTTC CASSQFDRAGNEQFF
TRBJ2-7 TRBV11-2 - TRBD2 TGTGCCAGCAGCTTAGTACTAGCGCCCGAGCAGTACTTC CASSLVLAPEQYF
TRBJ1-1 TRBV5-6 - - TGTGCCAGCAGCCTCCTATGGGGGATGAACACTGAAGCTTTCTTT CASSLLWGMNTEAFF
TRBJ2-1 TRBV4-1 - TRBD2 TGCGCCAGCAGCCAAGAACCAGCGGGAGCGGATGAGCAGTTCTTC CASSQEPAGADEQFF
TRBJ1-3 TRBV7-2 - - TGTGCCAGCAGCTTAGGATCCCCCACAGATTACTCTGGAAACACCATATATTTT CASSLGSPTDYSGNTIYF
TRBJ1-5 TRBV7-8 - TRBD1 TGTGCCAGCAGCCTACAGGGGAAACTTGATTATCAGCCCCAGCATTTT CASSLQGKLDYQPQHF
TRBJ2-7 TRBV19 - - TGTGCCAGTAGTATTGTGTGGACAGACAAGACCTACGAGCAGTACTTC CASSIVWTDKTYEQYF
TRBJ2-5 TRBV9 - TRBD1 TGTGCCAGCGGGACAGGGGGAGGAGGAGAGACCCAGTACTTC CASGTGGGGETQYF
TRBJ2-3 TRBV9 - - TGTGCCAGCAGCGTAGATCCTAGCGTAGAAATTACGCAGTATTTT CASSVDPSVEITQYF
TRBJ2-7 TRBV10-3 - - TGTGCCATCAGTGAGTCCCCCGACTTCGTTTTCTACGAGCAGTACTTC CAISESPDFVFYEQYF
TRBJ2-7 TRBV15 - - TGTGCCACCAGCAGAGTCCCGGAGGGGTCCTCCTACGAGCAGTACTTC CATSRVPEGSSYEQYF
TRBJ1-3 TRBV2 - - TGTGCCAGCACAGGGTCTGGAAACACCATATATTTT CASTGSGNTIYF
TRBJ2-2 TRBV19 - TRBD1 TGTGCCAGTAGGCCCTCAGACAGGGCGGGCACCGGGGAGCTGTTTTTT CASRPSDRAGTGELFF
TRBJ2-4 TRBV7-3 - - TGTGCCAGCAGCTCCCGGGTTCTCAAAAACATTCAGTACTTC CASSSRVLKNIQYF
TRBJ2-3 TRBV7-9 - - TGTGCCAGCAGCTGGGGTTTAGATACGCAGTATTTT CASSWGLDTQYF
TRBJ1-2 TRBV19 few - TGTGCCAGTAGAGAGGGCCTGATCGATGGCTACACCTTC CASREGLIDGYTF
TRBJ2-7 TRBV2 - - TGTGCCAGCAGGGGGGGCGAAGGAGTCGAGCAGTACTTC CASRGGEGVEQYF
TRBJ1-4 TRBV11-2 - - TGTGCCAGCAGCCCCCTAAGCGGTGAAAAACTGTTTTTT CASSPLSGEKLFF
TRBJ2-1 TRBV4-1 - TRBD2 TGCGCCAGCAGCCCCGGGACTAGCGGAGCCAATGAGCAGTTCTTC CASSPGTSGANEQFF
TRBJ1-1 TRBV27 - - TGTGCCAGCAGTTCCACTCTGGACACTGAAGCTTTCTTT CASSSTLDTEAFF
TRBJ1-2 TRBV6-1 - TRBD1 TGTGCCAGCTCGGAAAGGGCAGGGGGGCTTTATGGCTACACCTTC CASSERAGGLYGYTF